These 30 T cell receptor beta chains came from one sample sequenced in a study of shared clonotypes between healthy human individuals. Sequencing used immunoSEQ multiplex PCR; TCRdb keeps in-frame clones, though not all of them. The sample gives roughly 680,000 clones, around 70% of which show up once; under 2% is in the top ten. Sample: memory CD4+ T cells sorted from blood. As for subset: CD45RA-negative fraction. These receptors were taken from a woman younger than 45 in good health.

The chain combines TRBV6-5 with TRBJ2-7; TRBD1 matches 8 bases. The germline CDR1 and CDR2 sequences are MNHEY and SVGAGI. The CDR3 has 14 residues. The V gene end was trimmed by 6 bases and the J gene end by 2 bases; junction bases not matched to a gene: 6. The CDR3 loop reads CASRAGTGAYEQYF. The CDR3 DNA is TGTGCCAGCAGGGCCGGGACAGGCGCCTACGAGCAGTACTTC.

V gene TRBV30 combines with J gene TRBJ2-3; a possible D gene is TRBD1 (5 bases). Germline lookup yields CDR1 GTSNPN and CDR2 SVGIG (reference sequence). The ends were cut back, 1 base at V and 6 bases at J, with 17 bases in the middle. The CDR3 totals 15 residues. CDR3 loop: CAWSEGQPLTDTQYF. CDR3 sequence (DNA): TGTGCCTGGAGTGAGGGGCAGCCGCTGACGGATACGCAGTATTTT. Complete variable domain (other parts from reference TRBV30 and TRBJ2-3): SQTIHQWPATLVQPVGSPLSLECTVEGTSNPNLYWYRQAAGRGLQLLFYSVGIGQISSEVPQNLSASRPQDRQFILSSKKLLLSDSGFYLCAWSEGQPLTDTQYFGPGTRLTVL.

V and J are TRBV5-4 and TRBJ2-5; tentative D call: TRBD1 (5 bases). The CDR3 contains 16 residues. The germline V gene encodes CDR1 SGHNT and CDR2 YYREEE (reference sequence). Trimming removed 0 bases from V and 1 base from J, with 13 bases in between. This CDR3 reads CASSLELQGAQETQYF. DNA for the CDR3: TGTGCCAGCAGCTTGGAACTACAAGGGGCCCAAGAGACCCAGTACTTC.

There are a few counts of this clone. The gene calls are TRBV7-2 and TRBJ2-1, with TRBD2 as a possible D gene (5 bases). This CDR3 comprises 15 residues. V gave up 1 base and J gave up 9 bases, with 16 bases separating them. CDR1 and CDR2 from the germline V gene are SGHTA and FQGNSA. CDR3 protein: CASSLGVGVVSEQFF. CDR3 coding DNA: TGTGCCAGCAGCTTAGGCGTGGGAGTGGTCAGTGAGCAGTTCTTC. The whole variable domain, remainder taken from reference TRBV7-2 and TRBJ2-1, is GAGVSQSPSNKVTEKGKDVELRCDPISGHTALYWYRQSLGQGLEFLIYFQGNSAPDKSGLPSDRFSAERTGGSVSTLTIQRTQQEDSAVYLCASSLGVGVVSEQFFGPGTRLTVL.

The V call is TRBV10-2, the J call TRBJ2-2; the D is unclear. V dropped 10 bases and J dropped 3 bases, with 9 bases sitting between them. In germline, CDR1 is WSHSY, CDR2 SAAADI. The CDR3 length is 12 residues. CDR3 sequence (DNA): TGCGCCACCCAAGGAGACACCGGGGAGCTGTTTTTT. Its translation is CATQGDTGELFF.

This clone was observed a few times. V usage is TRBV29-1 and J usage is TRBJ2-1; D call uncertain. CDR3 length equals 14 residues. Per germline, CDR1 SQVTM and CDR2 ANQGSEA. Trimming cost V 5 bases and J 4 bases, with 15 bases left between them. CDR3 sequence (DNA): TGCAGCGTTACACACGACGTTAATTACAATGAGCAGTTCTTC. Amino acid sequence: CSVTHDVNYNEQFF.

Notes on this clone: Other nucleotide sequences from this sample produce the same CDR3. The CDR3 protein is CASSPSTGNQPQHF. The CDR3 region has the DNA TGTGCCAGCTCACCTTCGACAGGCAATCAGCCCCAGCATTTT. The V call is TRBV18, the J call TRBJ1-5; D possibly corresponds to TRBD1 (5 bases). The V gene's germline CDR1 is KGHSH and CDR2 LQKENI. Trimming stripped 3 bases from V and 2 bases from J, with 8 bases between. The CDR3 runs 14 residues.

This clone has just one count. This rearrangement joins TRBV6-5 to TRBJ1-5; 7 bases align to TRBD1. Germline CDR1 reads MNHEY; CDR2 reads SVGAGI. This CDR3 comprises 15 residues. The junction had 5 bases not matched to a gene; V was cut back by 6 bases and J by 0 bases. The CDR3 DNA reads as TGTGCCAGCAGAAAAGGGACAGCTAGCAATCAGCCCCAGCATTTT. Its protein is CASRKGTASNQPQHF.

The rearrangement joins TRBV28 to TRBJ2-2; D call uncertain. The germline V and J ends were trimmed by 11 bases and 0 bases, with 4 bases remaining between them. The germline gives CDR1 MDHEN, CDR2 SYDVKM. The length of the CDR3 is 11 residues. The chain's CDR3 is CAPSNTGELFF. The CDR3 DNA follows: TGTGCCCCTTCGAACACCGGGGAGCTGTTTTTT. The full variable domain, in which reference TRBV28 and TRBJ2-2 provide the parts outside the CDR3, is DVKVTQSSRYLVKRTGEKVFLECVQDMDHENMFWYRQDPGLGLRLIYFSYDVKMKEKGDIPEGYSVSREKKERFSLILESASTNQTSMYLCAPSNTGELFFGEGSRLTVL.

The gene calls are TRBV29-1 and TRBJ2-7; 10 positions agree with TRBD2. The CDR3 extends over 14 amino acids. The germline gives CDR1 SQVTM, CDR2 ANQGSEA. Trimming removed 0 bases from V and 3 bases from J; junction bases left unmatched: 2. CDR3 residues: CSVEDASGSYEQYF. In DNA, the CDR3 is TGCAGCGTTGAAGATGCTAGCGGGAGCTACGAGCAGTACTTC.

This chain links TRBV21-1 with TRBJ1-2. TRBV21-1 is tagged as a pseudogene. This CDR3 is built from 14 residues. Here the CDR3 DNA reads TGTGCCAGCAGCTCCCCGGAAAGGGCTGGAGGCTACACCTTC. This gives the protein CASSSPERAGGYTF.

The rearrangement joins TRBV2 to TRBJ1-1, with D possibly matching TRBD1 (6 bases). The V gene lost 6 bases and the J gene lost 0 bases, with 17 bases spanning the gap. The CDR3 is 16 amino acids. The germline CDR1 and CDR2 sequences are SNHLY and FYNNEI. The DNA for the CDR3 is TGTGCCAGCAGGGTGGGGGGTGACAGGCTGAACACTGAAGCTTTCTTT. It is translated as CASRVGGDRLNTEAFF.

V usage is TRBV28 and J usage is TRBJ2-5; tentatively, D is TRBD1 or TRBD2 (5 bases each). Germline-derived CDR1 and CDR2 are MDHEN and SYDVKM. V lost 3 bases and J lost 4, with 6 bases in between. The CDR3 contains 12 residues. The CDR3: CASSFGTETQYF. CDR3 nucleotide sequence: TGTGCCAGCAGTTTCGGGACAGAGACCCAGTACTTC.

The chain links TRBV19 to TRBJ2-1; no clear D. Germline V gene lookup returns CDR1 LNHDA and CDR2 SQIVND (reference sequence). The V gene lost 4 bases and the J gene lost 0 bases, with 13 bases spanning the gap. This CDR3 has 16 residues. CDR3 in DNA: TGTGCCAGTAGTAGGAAAGGCATAAGCTCCTACAATGAGCAGTTCTTC. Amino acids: CASSRKGISSYNEQFF.

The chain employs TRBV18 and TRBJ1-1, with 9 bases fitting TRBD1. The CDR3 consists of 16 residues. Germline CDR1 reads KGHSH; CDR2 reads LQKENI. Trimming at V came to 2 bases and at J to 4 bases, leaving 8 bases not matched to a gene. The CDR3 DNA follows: TGTGCCAGCTCACCAGTCGCGGGACAGGGCCTCACTGAAGCTTTCTTT. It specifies CASSPVAGQGLTEAFF.

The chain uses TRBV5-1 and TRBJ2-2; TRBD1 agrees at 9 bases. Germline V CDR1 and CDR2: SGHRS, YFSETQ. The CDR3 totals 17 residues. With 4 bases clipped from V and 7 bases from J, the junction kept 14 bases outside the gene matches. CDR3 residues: CASSPLMGTGRNGELFF. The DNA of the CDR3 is TGCGCCAGCAGCCCTCTTATGGGGACAGGGAGGAACGGGGAGCTGTTTTTT.

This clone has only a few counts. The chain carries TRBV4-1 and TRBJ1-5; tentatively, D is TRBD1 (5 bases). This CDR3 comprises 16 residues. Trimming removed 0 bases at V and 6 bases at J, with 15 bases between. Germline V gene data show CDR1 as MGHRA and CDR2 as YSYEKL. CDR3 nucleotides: TGCGCCAGCAGCCAAGATCGAGCCAGGGCGGCTCAGCCCCAGCATTTT. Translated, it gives CASSQDRARAAQPQHF.

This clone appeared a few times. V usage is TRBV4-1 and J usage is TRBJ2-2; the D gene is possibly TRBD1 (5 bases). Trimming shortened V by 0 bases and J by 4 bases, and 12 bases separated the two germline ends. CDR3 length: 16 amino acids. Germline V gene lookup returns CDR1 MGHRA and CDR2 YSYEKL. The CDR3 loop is CASSQDSRVRTGELFF. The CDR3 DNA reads TGCGCCAGCAGCCAAGATTCCAGGGTTCGCACCGGGGAGCTGTTTTTT.

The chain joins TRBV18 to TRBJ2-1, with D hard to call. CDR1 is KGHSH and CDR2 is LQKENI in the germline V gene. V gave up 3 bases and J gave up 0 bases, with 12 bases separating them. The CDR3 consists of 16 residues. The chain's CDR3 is CASSPQSKGSYNEQFF. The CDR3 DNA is TGTGCCAGCTCACCCCAAAGTAAGGGCTCCTACAATGAGCAGTTCTTC.

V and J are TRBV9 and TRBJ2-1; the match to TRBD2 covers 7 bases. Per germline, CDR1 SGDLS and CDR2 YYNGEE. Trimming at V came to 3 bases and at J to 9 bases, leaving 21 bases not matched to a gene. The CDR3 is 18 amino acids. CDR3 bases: TGTGCCAGCAGCGCTCGGGACTACAGCGGGAACCGGGCGGGTGAGCAGTTCTTC. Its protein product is CASSARDYSGNRAGEQFF. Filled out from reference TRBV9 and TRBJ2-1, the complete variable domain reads DSGVTQTPKHLITATGQRVTLRCSPRSGDLSVYWYQQSLDQGLQFLIQYYNGEERAKGNILERFSAQQFPDLHSELNLSSLELGDSALYFCASSARDYSGNRAGEQFFGPGTRLTVL.

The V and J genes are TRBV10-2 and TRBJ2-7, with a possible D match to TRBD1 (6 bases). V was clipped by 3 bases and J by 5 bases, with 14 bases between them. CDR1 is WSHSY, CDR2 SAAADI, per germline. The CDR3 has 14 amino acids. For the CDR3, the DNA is TGCGCCAGCAGTGACGGTAGGGGGATCCACGAGCAGTACTTC. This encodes CASSDGRGIHEQYF.

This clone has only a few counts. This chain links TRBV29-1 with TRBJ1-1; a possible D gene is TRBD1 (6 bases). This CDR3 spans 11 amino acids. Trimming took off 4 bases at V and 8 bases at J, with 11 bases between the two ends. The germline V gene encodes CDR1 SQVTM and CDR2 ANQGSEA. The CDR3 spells CSVAPTGEAFF. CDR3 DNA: TGCAGCGTTGCGCCGACAGGCGAAGCTTTCTTT.

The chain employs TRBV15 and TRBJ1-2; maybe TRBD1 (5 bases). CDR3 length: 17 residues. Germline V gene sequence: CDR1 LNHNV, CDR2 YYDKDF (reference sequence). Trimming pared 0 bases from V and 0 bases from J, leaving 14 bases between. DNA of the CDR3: TGTGCCACCAGCAGAGATCCCGGGACTCATGCTAACTATGGCTACACCTTC. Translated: CATSRDPGTHANYGYTF.

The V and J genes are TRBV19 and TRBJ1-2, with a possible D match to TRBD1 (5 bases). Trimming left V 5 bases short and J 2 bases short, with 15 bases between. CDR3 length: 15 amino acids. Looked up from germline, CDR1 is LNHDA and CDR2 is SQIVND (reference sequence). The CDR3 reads CASSVLKGQNYGYTF. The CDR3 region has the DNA TGTGCCAGTAGTGTCCTTAAGGGGCAGAACTATGGCTACACCTTC.

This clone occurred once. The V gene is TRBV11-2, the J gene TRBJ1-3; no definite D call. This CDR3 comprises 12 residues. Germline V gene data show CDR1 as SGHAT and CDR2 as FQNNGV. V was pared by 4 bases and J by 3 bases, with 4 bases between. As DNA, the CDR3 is TGTGCCAGCAGCTGGGGTGGAAACACCATATATTTT. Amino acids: CASSWGGNTIYF.

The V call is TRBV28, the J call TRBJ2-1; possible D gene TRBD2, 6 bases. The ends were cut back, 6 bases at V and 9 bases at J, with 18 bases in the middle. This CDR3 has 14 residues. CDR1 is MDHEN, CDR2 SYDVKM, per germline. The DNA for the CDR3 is TGTGCCAGCAGCAAGGAGGGGCCCGGGGGTGAGCAGTTCTTC. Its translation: CASSKEGPGGEQFF.

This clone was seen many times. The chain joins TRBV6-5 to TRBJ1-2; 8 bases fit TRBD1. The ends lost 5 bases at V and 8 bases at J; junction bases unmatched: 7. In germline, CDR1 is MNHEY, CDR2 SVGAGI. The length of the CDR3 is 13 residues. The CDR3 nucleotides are TGTGCCAGCAGTATGGACAGGGTAGGGGGCTACACCTTC. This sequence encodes CASSMDRVGGYTF.

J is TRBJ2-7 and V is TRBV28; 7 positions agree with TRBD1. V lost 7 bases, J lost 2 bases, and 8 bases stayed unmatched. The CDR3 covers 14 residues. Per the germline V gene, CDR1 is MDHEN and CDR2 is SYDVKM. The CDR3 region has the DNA TGTGCCAGCATCACCGGGACAGATCCCTACGAGCAGTACTTC. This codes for CASITGTDPYEQYF.

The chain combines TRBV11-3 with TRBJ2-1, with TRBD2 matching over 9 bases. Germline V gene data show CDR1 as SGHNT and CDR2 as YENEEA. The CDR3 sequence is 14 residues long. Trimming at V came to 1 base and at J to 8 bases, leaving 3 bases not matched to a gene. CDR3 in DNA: TGTGCCAGCAGCTTAGGGCGGGAGGGCGATGAGCAGTTCTTC. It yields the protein CASSLGREGDEQFF.

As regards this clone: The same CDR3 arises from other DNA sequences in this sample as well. The DNA of the CDR3 is TGTGCCAGCAGCTCGGGACAGCTCAACACTGAAGCTTTCTTT. It translates to CASSSGQLNTEAFF. This chain connects TRBV7-9 to TRBJ1-1; TRBD1 aligns across 7 bases. This CDR3 is 14 amino acids long. Germline-derived CDR1 and CDR2 are SEHNR and FQNEAQ (reference sequence). The junction had 4 bases not matched to a gene; V was cut back by 4 bases and J by 2 bases.